These T cell receptor beta chains were read from a single sample in a study of CD8 T cells in ankylosing spondylitis. TCRdb analysed the 5' RACE reads with MiXCR anew, one entry per CDR3 protein. Altogether about 240,000 distinct CDR3 sequences are present, about 10% being singletons, with the ten largest covering around 7%. What was sequenced was blood, either unsorted or a sorted T cell fraction (not recorded which). All receptors come from a male donor with ankylosing spondylitis or in good health (not recorded which). Each CDR3 is given with its conserved first and last residue. A D gene is named only where the DNA matches it firmly. Size tells how often a clone was seen (once, few, many) or the class of an expanded clone, and some rows leave it out.

V	D	size	J	DNA	CDR3
TRBV19	TRBD2	.	TRBJ2-1	TGTGCCAGTAGTACCTGGACTAGCGGGAGGGGTTCCTACAATGAGCAGTTCTTC	CASSTWTSGRGSYNEQFF
TRBV2	.	.	TRBJ1-2	TGTGCCAGCAGTGAAGCGAGGGCAGGCCGCCTCCTTGGCTACACCTTC	CASSEARAGRLLGYTF
TRBV5-1	.	many	TRBJ2-2	TGCGCCAGCACCTATACAGGGGAGGACACCGGGGAGCTGTTTTTT	CASTYTGEDTGELFF
TRBV10-2	.	.	TRBJ1-2	TGCGCCAGCAGCGCCGACATCTCCAACTATGGCTACACCTTC	CASSADISNYGYTF
TRBV14	.	.	TRBJ2-5	TGTGCCAGCAGCCAAGATACGGGGGACGAGACCCAGTACTTC	CASSQDTGDETQYF
TRBV10-3	.	medium-sized	TRBJ2-2	TGTGCCATCAGTGCCCAGGGCCGGGACACCGGGGAGCTGTTTTTT	CAISAQGRDTGELFF
TRBV6-2/TRBV6-3	TRBD2	.	TRBJ2-7	TGTGCCAGCAGTTACTCGAGTAGCAGAGGACTAGCGGAGGCCAAGCGGCGCTACGAGCAGTACTTC	CASSYSSSRGLAEAKRRYEQYF
TRBV2	.	.	TRBJ2-1	TGTGCCAGCAGTCCGAGTAGCGGTCGATTGAGCTCCTACAATGAGCAGTTCTTC	CASSPSSGRLSSYNEQFF
TRBV7-9	.	many	TRBJ1-1	TGTGCCAGCGGGGCTACTGAGGGGAACACTGAAGCTTTCTTT	CASGATEGNTEAFF
TRBV29-1	.	many	TRBJ1-3	TGCAGCGCCCGTGGCCTTAATGGAAACACCATATATTTT	CSARGLNGNTIYF
TRBV25-1	TRBD1	many	TRBJ1-1	TGTGCCAGCAGTATGACAGGGAACCCTGAAGCTTTCTTT	CASSMTGNPEAFF
TRBV15	.	many	TRBJ1-3	TGTGCCACCAGCAGAGATAGGACTAACTCTGGAAACACCATATATTTT	CATSRDRTNSGNTIYF
TRBV7-8	.	.	TRBJ1-5	TGTGCCAGCAGCTTACCAGCAGCCAGGTATCAGCCCCAGCATTTT	CASSLPAARYQPQHF
TRBV3-1	.	few	TRBJ2-3	TGTGCCAGCAGCCAAGACGCGGGACTCAACACAGATACGCAGTATTTT	CASSQDAGLNTDTQYF
TRBV20-1	.	.	TRBJ2-7	TGCAGTGCTAGAGGGGCCAAAGGCGAGCAGTACTTC	CSARGAKGEQYF
TRBV11-2	.	many	TRBJ2-2	TGTGCCAGCAGCCAGCTTCGTGGAGCGGCTCTCACCGGGGAGCTGTTTTTT	CASSQLRGAALTGELFF
TRBV5-6	TRBD2	few	TRBJ2-1	TGTGCCAGCAGCCCGGGACTAGCGAACAATGAGCAGTTCTTC	CASSPGLANNEQFF
TRBV6-6	.	few	TRBJ1-2	TGTGCCAGCAGTTCGACAGACCAATATGGCTACACCTTC	CASSSTDQYGYTF
TRBV7-6	TRBD2	many	TRBJ2-7	TGTGCCAGCAGCCCGAGACTAGCGGGAAGGGGCGAGCAGTACTTC	CASSPRLAGRGEQYF
TRBV9	.	many	TRBJ2-1	TGTGCCAGCAGCGTATCACTCACGGCCGGCAATGAGCAGTTCTTC	CASSVSLTAGNEQFF
TRBV5-1	TRBD2	many	TRBJ2-1	TGCGCCAGCAGCTACTCCGGGACTAGCGGGGGAAGACCTTACAATGAGCAGTTCTTC	CASSYSGTSGGRPYNEQFF
TRBV20-1	TRBD2	many	TRBJ2-1	TGCAGTGCGGAGTGGACTAGCGGGAGTAACTCCTACAATGAGCAGTTCTTC	CSAEWTSGSNSYNEQFF
TRBV20-1	.	many	TRBJ2-3	TGCAGTGCTAGAGACAGGGTTAGACCCCTACCAGATACGCAGTATTTT	CSARDRVRPLPDTQYF
TRBV5-1	TRBD1	many	TRBJ2-3	TGCGCCAGCAGCTGGATGACAGGGACCACAGATACGCAGTATTTT	CASSWMTGTTDTQYF